The present T cell receptor beta chain was sequenced within a study of cytomegalovirus exposure and HLA in healthy donors. The germline V gene encodes CDR1 SGHRS and CDR2 YFSETQ. This CDR3 has 16 amino acids. Unmatched junction bases numbered 10, after V lost 3 bases and J lost 5 bases. PCR was performed using 60 Vbeta and 13 Jbeta primers. TCRdb's table, derived via immunoSEQ multiplex PCR, lists solely in-frame clones and lacks some. Its listing shows 140,000 to 150,000 clones. Overall study findings and caveats: In a later analysis, DRB1 alleles had the most associated TCRs; HLA-C alleles the fewest. In a later analysis, V- and J-gene trimming of beta chains associated with a DCLRE1C missense variant, replicated independently. Analysis was performed later, and it showed HLA-associated TCR beta chains to be more clonally expanded than equally common others.

As regards this clone: Antigen unknown.

This chain connects TRBV5-1 to TRBJ1-4; 7 bases align to TRBD1. The sequenced material came from PBMCs. This receptor was taken from a woman in her fifties or sixties in good health and CMV-seronegative. The chain's CDR3 is CASSWVVGGQNEKLFF. DNA of the CDR3: TGCGCCAGCAGCTGGGTAGTCGGGGGACAGAATGAAAAACTGTTTTTT.